These 28 T cell receptor beta chains came from one sample sequenced in a study of human T cells and chemical hapten exposure. TCRdb fed the RACE reads into MiXCR, producing one record per CDR3 protein. The profile shows about 76,000 distinct CDR3 sequences, around 13% of them singletons. Specified time point: patch test 3, about 24 weeks after DPC sensitization. Treatment reported: therapeutic diphenylcyclopropenone sensitization with weekly scalp DPC. The material sequenced was whole blood, taken in connection with sensitization to the hapten diphenylcyclopropenone (DPC). The origin of the receptors is a woman aged 45-59 years with alopecia areata. Some clones in this sample may be carry-over from other donors' samples.

This clonotype occurred many times. This rearrangement joins TRBV6-1 to TRBJ2-2, with D possibly TRBD2 on 5 matching bases. Germline CDR1 is MNHNS and CDR2 is SASEGT. This CDR3 has 15 residues. Trimming left V 2 bases short and J 7 bases short, with 14 bases between. CDR3 bases: TGTGCCAGCAGTGAAAACCCGGGAAGCTTCGGGGAGCTGTTTTTT. Translation gives CASSENPGSFGELFF.

This clonotype was found many times. The J gene is TRBJ2-3, the V gene TRBV29-1; 7 bases are a match to TRBD2. The V gene end was trimmed by 6 bases and the J gene end by 2 bases; junction bases not matched to a gene: 8. This CDR3 contains 14 residues. Germline V CDR1 and CDR2: SQVTM, ANQGSEA. The chain's CDR3 is CSVGLSGFTDTQYF. DNA for the CDR3: TGCAGCGTAGGACTTAGCGGGTTCACAGATACGCAGTATTTT.

In its sample, this clonotype was seen many times. V is TRBV6-1 and J is TRBJ1-1; no reliable D call. This CDR3 comprises 13 residues. Germline-derived CDR1 and CDR2 are MNHNS and SASEGT. V was shortened by 10 bases and J by 2 bases, with 14 bases between the two germline ends. CDR3 protein: CANRQSGNTEAFF. In DNA, the CDR3 is TGTGCCAATAGACAATCTGGAAACACTGAAGCTTTCTTT.

This clonotype was observed many times. This chain connects TRBV6-2 or TRBV6-3 to TRBJ2-7; D unresolved. Trimming left V 4 bases short and J 5 bases short, with 6 bases between. There are 11 residues in the CDR3. From germline, CDR1 is MNHEY and CDR2 SVGEGT. The CDR3 region has the DNA TGTGCCAGCAGTTGGGTTAACGAGCAGTACTTC. Amino acids: CASSWVNEQYF.

This clonotype showed up just a few times. In DNA, the CDR3 is TGCGCCAGCAGTGAGCGGGAGGTAACCTACAATGAGCAGTTCTTC. Residues: CASSEREVTYNEQFF. The chain is built from TRBV5-1 and TRBJ2-1, with TRBD2 identical over 9 bases. The length of the CDR3 is 15 residues. J was trimmed by 2 bases and V by 5 bases; bases with no gene match: 5. Germline V gene data show CDR1 as SGHRS and CDR2 as YFSETQ.

There are many counts of this clonotype. The genes are TRBV7-6 and TRBJ2-5, with a possible D match to TRBD1 (5 bases). The CDR3 consists of 17 residues. Germline V gene lookup returns CDR1 SGHVS and CDR2 FNYEAQ. The V gene lost 2 bases and the J gene lost 3 bases, with 19 bases spanning the gap. The DNA of the CDR3 is TGTGCCAGCAGCTTAATTGTATGGGAAAGGGGCGAAGAGACCCAGTACTTC. Translated: CASSLIVWERGEETQYF.

The chain links TRBV3-1 to TRBJ2-1; 7 nucleotides align to TRBD2. The CDR3 length is 18 residues. Germline CDR1 and CDR2: LGHDT and YNNKEL (reference sequence). V trimming: 0 bases; J trimming: 0 bases; junction bases outside the gene matches: 8. The DNA for the CDR3 is TGTGCCAGCAGCCAAGATCTCGGGGGGAAGAGCTCCTACAATGAGCAGTTCTTC. Translation: CASSQDLGGKSSYNEQFF.

The rearrangement joins TRBV5-1 to TRBJ2-5; D gene unclear. Between the trimmed V and J ends, which lost 0 bases and 0 bases, there was a span of 9 bases. In germline, CDR1 is SGHRS, CDR2 YFSETQ. The CDR3 length is 15 residues. For the CDR3, the DNA is TGCGCCAGCAGCTTGGGCTTCGGCTACCAAGAGACCCAGTACTTC. Amino acid sequence: CASSLGFGYQETQYF.

In its sample, this clonotype was seen many times. The chain employs TRBV6-1 and TRBJ2-5; D remains ambiguous. The CDR3 covers 15 residues. V was cut by 2 bases and J by 4 bases, with 14 bases left in between. Germline lookup yields CDR1 MNHNS and CDR2 SASEGT. The CDR3 reads CASSENSGARETQYF. Here the CDR3 DNA reads TGTGCCAGCAGTGAAAATTCAGGCGCTCGAGAGACCCAGTACTTC.

V usage is TRBV4-2 and J usage is TRBJ1-3; D uncertain. With 1 base removed from V and 2 bases from J, the gap between germline ends came to 6 bases. The CDR3 extends over 14 amino acids. CDR1 is LGHNA and CDR2 is YNFKEQ in the germline V gene. The CDR3 nucleotides read TGTGCCAGCAGCCAAGGGGAAGCTGGAAACACCATATATTTT. Residues: CASSQGEAGNTIYF.

This clonotype was counted many times. The chain combines TRBV18 with TRBJ1-1; TRBD1 is a possible D gene (6 bases). This CDR3 is 13 amino acids long. Per the germline V gene, CDR1 is KGHSH and CDR2 is LQKENI. Deletions cut 0 bases from V and 4 bases from J, with 6 bases between. The DNA of the CDR3 is TGTGCCAGCTCACCACCCAGGGGCACTGAAGCTTTCTTT. Translated, it gives CASSPPRGTEAFF.

This clonotype was seen only a few times. This chain links TRBV28 with TRBJ2-3; the D gene is possibly TRBD2 (6 bases). The CDR3 is 14 amino acids. The germline V gene encodes CDR1 MDHEN and CDR2 SYDVKM. The V gene lost 3 bases and the J gene lost 4 bases, with 11 bases spanning the gap. The CDR3 region is CASSLRGIADTQYF. CDR3 sequence (DNA): TGTGCCAGCAGTTTGCGGGGTATAGCAGATACGCAGTATTTT. The full variable domain, completed using reference TRBV28 and TRBJ2-3, is DVKVTQSSRYLVKRTGEKVFLECVQDMDHENMFWYRQDPGLGLRLIYFSYDVKMKEKGDIPEGYSVSREKKERFSLILESASTNQTSMYLCASSLRGIADTQYFGPGTRLTVL.

The sample holds many counts of this clonotype. CDR3 DNA: TGTGCCAGCAGTTGGTCGGGGCCAGATACGCAGTATTTT. It encodes CASSWSGPDTQYF. This sequence joins TRBV12-3 or TRBV12-4 and TRBJ2-3; D is perhaps TRBD1 or TRBD2 (5 bases each). This CDR3 has 13 residues. The germline V and J ends were trimmed by 4 bases and 4 bases, with 9 bases remaining between them.

The chain couples TRBV2 to TRBJ2-5; TRBD1 matches at 8 bases. V was clipped by 3 bases and J by 3 bases; unmatched bases: 0. CDR1 SNHLY and CDR2 FYNNEI come from the germline V gene. CDR3 size: 13 residues. DNA of the CDR3: TGTGCCAGCAGTGAGGACAGGGAAGAGACCCAGTACTTC. It codes for CASSEDREETQYF.

This clonotype showed up just a few times. The gene calls are TRBV5-4 and TRBJ2-1; 7 bases agree with TRBD2. This CDR3 region has 17 residues. Germline V gene data show CDR1 as SGHNT and CDR2 as YYREEE (reference sequence). V lost 1 base and J lost 1; bases outside the gene matches: 8. The CDR3 protein is CASSLIGGSKSYNEQFF. The CDR3, as DNA: TGTGCCAGCAGCTTGATTGGCGGGAGCAAGTCCTACAATGAGCAGTTCTTC. The variable domain in full, with the rest retrieved from reference TRBV5-4 and TRBJ2-1, is ETGVTQSPTHLIKTRGQQVTLRCSSQSGHNTVSWYQQALGQGPQFIFQYYREEENGRGNFPPRFSGLQFPNYSSELNVNALELDDSALYLCASSLIGGSKSYNEQFFGPGTRLTVL.

This clonotype was counted between two and nine times. The chain is built from TRBV5-1 and TRBJ2-7, with 11 bases identical to TRBD2. The ends lost 3 bases at V and 5 bases at J; junction bases unmatched: 13. The CDR3 runs to 17 residues. CDR1 is SGHRS, CDR2 YFSETQ, per germline. CDR3 DNA sequence: TGCGCCAGCAGCTGGCCCCGGGTAGCGGGAGGGCAGCACGAGCAGTACTTC. Translation: CASSWPRVAGGQHEQYF.

The sample holds many counts of this clonotype. This CDR3 reads CASSRMNTEAFF. DNA of the CDR3: TGTGCCAGCAGCCGTATGAACACTGAAGCTTTCTTT. The J gene is TRBJ1-1, the V gene TRBV2; D not resolved. The germline V gene encodes CDR1 SNHLY and CDR2 FYNNEI. This CDR3 spans 12 amino acids. Trimming pared 6 bases from V and 0 bases from J, leaving 5 bases between.

This clonotype was observed at least ten times. The chain has TRBV20-1 and TRBJ2-1, with unresolved D. The germline V gene encodes CDR1 DFQATT and CDR2 SNEGSKA (reference sequence). V lost 2 bases to trimming and J lost 5 bases, with 10 bases between them. This CDR3 is built from 13 residues. CDR3 sequence: CSARWIPDNEQFF. CDR3 sequence (DNA): TGCAGTGCTAGATGGATACCTGACAATGAGCAGTTCTTC.

This clonotype was detected ten times or more. The genes are TRBV19 and TRBJ1-5; 7 positions match TRBD1. The length of the CDR3 is 14 residues. Germline CDR1 reads LNHDA; CDR2 reads SQIVND (reference sequence). V trimming: 5 bases; J trimming: 5 bases; junction bases outside the gene matches: 6. The chain's CDR3 is CASSDDRAYQPQHF. The CDR3 region has the DNA TGTGCCAGTAGTGATGACAGGGCGTATCAGCCCCAGCATTTT.

There are many counts of this clonotype. V is TRBV20-1 and J is TRBJ1-6; D remains unclear. Germline V gene lookup returns CDR1 DFQATT and CDR2 SNEGSKA (reference sequence). Trimming took off 0 bases at V and 7 bases at J, with 13 bases between the two ends. There are 15 residues in the CDR3. The CDR3 is CSARDRGFLNSPLHF. The CDR3 DNA is TGCAGTGCTAGAGATCGGGGTTTTCTAAATTCACCCCTCCACTTT.

This clonotype appeared a few times. The chain employs TRBV2 and TRBJ1-1, with unresolved D. The germline V and J ends were trimmed by 6 bases and 3 bases, with 8 bases remaining between them. The CDR3 runs to 12 residues. From germline, CDR1 is SNHLY and CDR2 FYNNEI. CDR3 amino acids: CASRVFYTEAFF. In DNA form, the CDR3 reads TGTGCCAGCAGGGTGTTTTACACTGAAGCTTTCTTT.

V gene TRBV29-1 combines with J gene TRBJ1-4; the D is unclear. CDR3 length equals 13 residues. The V end lost 4 bases, the J end lost 5 bases, and 11 bases lay between the germline ends. Germline V gene lookup returns CDR1 SQVTM and CDR2 ANQGSEA. CDR3 DNA: TGCAGCGTTGTTTTCAGCCCGAATGAAAAACTGTTTTTT. Encoded protein: CSVVFSPNEKLFF.

Within the sample, this clonotype is medium-sized (0.01 to 0.1%). This rearrangement joins TRBV29-1 to TRBJ2-2, with D hard to call. Trimming cost V 4 bases and J 6 bases, with 12 bases left between them. The CDR3 covers 13 residues. The V gene's germline CDR1 is SQVTM and CDR2 ANQGSEA. The CDR3 bases are TGCAGCGTTGGGGCCACCGGCTCCGGGGAGCTGTTTTTT. This translates into CSVGATGSGELFF.

This clonotype was counted many times. V is TRBV6-1 and J is TRBJ2-3, with 10 positions matching TRBD1. This CDR3 is 15 amino acids long. V was pared by 6 bases and J by 3 bases, with 6 bases of the junction left unmatched. CDR1 and CDR2 (germline): MNHNS, SASEGT. CDR3 coding DNA: TGTGCCAGCAGGAGGGACAGGGGAGGGACAGATACGCAGTATTTT. Residues: CASRRDRGGTDTQYF.

This clonotype occurred a few times. V is TRBV11-2 and J is TRBJ1-1; D is uncertain. Trimming shortened V by 2 bases and J by 2 bases, and 9 bases separated the two germline ends. Germline assignment: CDR1 SGHAT and CDR2 FQNNGV. CDR3 length: 14 residues. For the CDR3, the DNA is TGTGCCAGCAGCTTACGGGTCAGTAACACTGAAGCTTTCTTT. Translated: CASSLRVSNTEAFF.

This clonotype has at least ten counts. This rearrangement joins TRBV5-1 to TRBJ2-7; a possible D gene is TRBD1 (7 bases). V was clipped by 4 bases and J by 3 bases, with 20 bases between them. The CDR3 runs to 16 residues. CDR1 SGHRS and CDR2 YFSETQ come from the germline V gene. In nucleotides, the CDR3 is TGCGCCAGCAGCGCGGGACCCCCGGGACAGAACTACGAGCAGTACTTC. Translating it yields CASSAGPPGQNYEQYF.

The V gene is TRBV20-1, the J gene TRBJ2-3; 15 nucleotides agree with TRBD2. The CDR3 has 15 amino acids. Germline CDR1 is DFQATT and CDR2 is SNEGSKA (reference sequence). Trimming removed 4 bases from V and 7 bases from J; junction bases left unmatched: 6. This CDR3 is CSATWGTSGRNTQYF. The CDR3, as DNA: TGCAGTGCTACCTGGGGGACTAGCGGGAGGAATACGCAGTATTTT.

This clonotype was counted ten times or more. This chain uses TRBV29-1 with TRBJ2-1; possibly TRBD1 for D (6 bases). The CDR3 is made up of 12 amino acids. Trimming left V 6 bases short and J 15 bases short, with 21 bases between. CDR1 and CDR2 from the germline V gene are SQVTM and ANQGSEA. The CDR3 spells CSVPNEGHPLFF. DNA for the CDR3: TGCAGCGTGCCAAACGAGGGACACCCCCTGTTCTTC.